This passage covers 32 T cell receptor beta chains from one sample sequenced in a study of memory CD4+ T cells and cytomegalovirus serostatus. Libraries were prepared by immunoSEQ multiplex PCR; TCRdb keeps only in-frame clonotypes and omits some of them. Of tens of thousands of clones listed, 82% were seen once; the top ten hold about 0.6%. The sort gate was single viable CD3+CD4+CD8-CD45RO+ cells for memory CD4+ T cells. The specimen was memory CD4+ T cells from blood. All receptors come from an adult in good health and CMV-seronegative.

This chain uses TRBV5-8 with TRBJ1-5, with 8 bases identical to TRBD1. V trimming: 0 bases; J trimming: 6 bases; junction bases outside the gene matches: 5. CDR3 length equals 15 residues. The germline V gene encodes CDR1 SGHTS and CDR2 YDEGEE. Here the CDR3 reads CASSLGDRGGQPQHF. The DNA for the CDR3 is TGTGCCAGCAGCTTGGGCGACAGGGGTGGTCAGCCCCAGCATTTT. The variable domain in full, completed from reference TRBV5-8 and TRBJ1-5, reads EAGVTQSPTHLIKTRGQQATLRCSPISGHTSVYWYQQALGLGLQFLLWYDEGEERNRGNFPPRFSGRQFPNYSSELNVNALELEDSALYLCASSLGDRGGQPQHFGDGTRLSIL.

The chain links TRBV29-1 to TRBJ2-3; D perhaps matches TRBD1 (6 bases). V was cut by 6 bases and J by 6 bases, with 22 bases left in between. The CDR3 sequence is 15 residues long. The germline CDR1 and CDR2 sequences are SQVTM and ANQGSEA. The CDR3 spells CSVTRHRQAGDTQYF. The CDR3 DNA is TGCAGCGTGACCCGCCACCGACAGGCAGGGGATACGCAGTATTTT.

V usage is TRBV19 and J usage is TRBJ1-5, with D possibly matching TRBD1 (5 bases). With 5 bases removed from V and 3 bases from J, the gap between germline ends came to 14 bases. The CDR3 loop spans 15 amino acids. CDR1 and CDR2 (germline): LNHDA, SQIVND (reference sequence). This CDR3 reads CASSSLDSPNQPQHF. CDR3 DNA: TGTGCCAGTAGTTCTCTTGACAGCCCCAATCAGCCCCAGCATTTT.

DNA for the CDR3: TGTGCCAGCAGCTTAAACGGGCTAGCGGGGGTCAATGAGCAGTTCTTC. This encodes CASSLNGLAGVNEQFF. V and J are TRBV7-3 and TRBJ2-1; 10 nucleotides align to TRBD2. The germline gives CDR1 SGHTA, CDR2 FQGTGA. The CDR3 sequence is 16 residues long. V was pared by 1 base and J by 6 bases, with 6 bases of the junction left unmatched.

The chain links TRBV28 to TRBJ1-6; D gene unclear. Germline V gene lookup returns CDR1 MDHEN and CDR2 SYDVKM. Between the trimmed V and J ends, which lost 7 bases and 11 bases, there was a span of 12 bases. The CDR3 is 12 amino acids. The CDR3 is CASKGRRPPLHF. CDR3 coding DNA: TGTGCCAGCAAGGGAAGAAGGCCACCCCTCCACTTT.

J is TRBJ2-7 and V is TRBV9; 8 positions match TRBD1. The CDR3 runs 15 residues. The germline V gene has CDR1 SGDLS and CDR2 YYNGEE. V lost 4 bases to trimming and J lost 2 bases; unmatched junction nucleotides: 8. CDR3 loop: CASSPRQGWAYEQYF. DNA for the CDR3: TGTGCCAGCAGCCCACGACAGGGGTGGGCCTACGAGCAGTACTTC.

The count of this clone is one. J is TRBJ2-2 and V is TRBV10-3; D is unclear. V was clipped by 3 bases and J by 1 base, with 3 bases between them. Germline assignment: CDR1 ENHRY and CDR2 SYGVKD. This CDR3 spans 13 amino acids. The CDR3 region is CAISDLNTGELFF. For the CDR3, the DNA is TGTGCCATCAGTGATCTGAACACCGGGGAGCTGTTTTTT.

The genes are TRBV11-3 and TRBJ2-7, with D hard to call. The CDR3 length is 16 residues. The ends were cut back, 0 bases at V and 2 bases at J, with 14 bases in the middle. Looked up from germline, CDR1 is SGHNT and CDR2 is YENEEA. CDR3 loop: CASSLERGGGTYEQYF. The CDR3 nucleotides are TGTGCCAGCAGCTTAGAACGAGGCGGCGGTACCTACGAGCAGTACTTC.

As regards this clone: This same CDR3 is encoded by further DNA sequences in the sample. The chain has TRBV2 and TRBJ1-2, with D possibly matching TRBD1 (5 bases). Germline loops: CDR1 SNHLY, CDR2 FYNNEI. This CDR3 is built from 13 residues. V was shortened by 7 bases and J by 2 bases, with 11 bases between the two germline ends. Here the CDR3 reads CASKGPGNYGYTF. The CDR3 DNA is TGTGCCAGCAAGGGACCGGGGAACTATGGCTACACCTTC.

This CDR3 reads CASSFLQTEAFF. The CDR3 DNA reads as TGTGCCAGCAGCTTCTTGCAGACTGAAGCTTTCTTT. The chain joins TRBV11-2 to TRBJ1-1; D gene ambiguous. The CDR3 loop spans 12 amino acids. The germline gives CDR1 SGHAT, CDR2 FQNNGV. The V end lost 3 bases, the J end lost 5 bases, and 7 bases lay between the germline ends.

This chain connects TRBV5-1 to TRBJ1-2; D is unclear. This CDR3 spans 15 amino acids. Trimming shortened V by 6 bases and J by 3 bases, and 18 bases separated the two germline ends. Germline lookup yields CDR1 SGHRS and CDR2 YFSETQ. The CDR3 nucleotides read TGCGCCAGCACCCTAGCACCGGAGTATTACTATGGCTACACCTTC. Encoded protein: CASTLAPEYYYGYTF.

The chain recombines TRBV10-3 with TRBJ2-7, with TRBD2 matching over 11 bases. This CDR3 contains 20 residues. Germline CDR1 ENHRY, CDR2 SYGVKD. Trimming took 2 bases from V and 1 from J; bases not matched to a gene: 16. The CDR3 loop is CAISEGFTSGGPGLSYEQYF. The CDR3 DNA follows: TGTGCCATCAGTGAGGGTTTCACTAGCGGGGGTCCGGGCCTATCCTACGAGCAGTACTTC.

The genes are TRBV7-9 and TRBJ1-4; D gene ambiguous. The CDR3 has 17 amino acids. The germline V gene has CDR1 SEHNR and CDR2 FQNEAQ (reference sequence). Trimming pared 5 bases from V and 0 bases from J, leaving 16 bases between. CDR3 protein: CASSVKMSRATNEKLFF. The CDR3 bases are TGTGCCAGCAGCGTTAAAATGTCGAGGGCAACTAATGAAAAACTGTTTTTT.

Only one count was recorded for this clone. The chain has TRBV5-4 and TRBJ1-6, with 9 bases matching TRBD1. The CDR3 is 15 residues long. The trim removed 3 bases at V and 6 bases at J, leaving 4 bases unmatched. Germline CDR1 and CDR2: SGHNT and YYREEE (reference sequence). CDR3 sequence: CASSSPGQGNSPLHF. CDR3 sequence (DNA): TGTGCCAGCAGCTCACCGGGACAGGGTAATTCACCCCTCCACTTT.

This chain connects TRBV10-3 to TRBJ2-3; TRBD1 or TRBD2 may be the D gene (5 bases each). V lost 3 bases and J 4 bases, leaving 14 bases between the germline ends. Germline V gives CDR1 ENHRY, CDR2 SYGVKD. The length of the CDR3 is 15 residues. CDR3 amino acids: CAISDSRGVADTQYF. The CDR3 nucleotides read TGTGCCATCAGTGACTCTAGAGGGGTGGCAGATACGCAGTATTTT.

V gene TRBV2 combines with J gene TRBJ2-7; 7 nucleotides align to TRBD1. Trimming removed 8 bases from V and 3 bases from J; junction bases left unmatched: 16. CDR3 size: 16 residues. The V gene's germline CDR1 is SNHLY and CDR2 FYNNEI. CDR3 nucleotides: TGTGCCAGCCAGGGGTGGTCTGGGACAGCGGACTACGAGCAGTACTTC. It encodes CASQGWSGTADYEQYF.

Written as DNA, the CDR3 is TGTGCCAGCAGCCTTGGGACTGACAACTCTGGAAACACCATATATTTT. It specifies CASSLGTDNSGNTIYF. This chain joins TRBV7-6 and TRBJ1-3; perhaps TRBD1 as D (5 bases). The germline V and J ends were trimmed by 5 bases and 0 bases, with 14 bases remaining between them. In germline, CDR1 is SGHVS, CDR2 FNYEAQ. The CDR3 has 16 amino acids. Looking up the rest from reference TRBV7-6 and TRBJ1-3 gives the full variable domain: GAGVSQSPRYKVTKRGQDVALRCDPISGHVSLYWYRQALGQGPEFLTYFNYEAQQDKSGLPNDRFSAERPEGSISTLTIQRTEQRDSAMYRCASSLGTDNSGNTIYFGEGSWLTVV.

The chain links TRBV7-8 to TRBJ1-1; TRBD1 might be the D (6 bases). V was pared by 1 base and J by 0 bases, with 15 bases between. CDR3 length equals 17 residues. The germline CDR1 and CDR2 sequences are SGHVS and FQNEAQ. CDR3 residues: CASSLGSTGTMNTEAFF. The DNA of the CDR3 is TGTGCCAGCAGCTTAGGATCGACAGGAACCATGAACACTGAAGCTTTCTTT.

The chain employs TRBV7-9 and TRBJ2-2; the D is unclear. Germline loops: CDR1 SEHNR, CDR2 FQNEAQ (reference sequence). The CDR3 is made up of 15 amino acids. The ends were cut back, 6 bases at V and 4 bases at J, with 15 bases in the middle. CDR3 residues: CASSLIVQSTGELFF. The CDR3 bases are TGTGCCAGCAGTCTAATCGTGCAGTCCACCGGGGAGCTGTTTTTT. Filled out from reference TRBV7-9 and TRBJ2-2, the complete variable domain reads DTGVSQNPRHKITKRGQNVTFRCDPISEHNRLYWYRQTLGQGPEFLTYFQNEAQLEKSRLLSDRFSAERPKGSFSTLEIQRTEQGDSAMYLCASSLIVQSTGELFFGEGSRLTVL.

This chain uses TRBV27 with TRBJ2-3, with D tentatively TRBD2 (7 bases). Germline assignment: CDR1 MNHEY and CDR2 SMNVEV (reference sequence). This CDR3 comprises 15 residues. V was trimmed by 5 bases and J by 2 bases, leaving 14 bases between them. Here the CDR3 reads CASSMRGGFTDTQYF. The DNA of the CDR3 is TGTGCCAGCAGTATGCGCGGGGGCTTCACAGATACGCAGTATTTT.

This chain connects TRBV2 to TRBJ2-7; D is possibly TRBD1 (6 bases). The CDR3 totals 13 residues. From germline, CDR1 is SNHLY and CDR2 FYNNEI. The germline V and J ends were trimmed by 5 bases and 4 bases, with 12 bases remaining between them. Written as DNA, the CDR3 is TGTGCCAGCAGTTTACAGGGTTATTACGAGCAGTACTTC. Protein: CASSLQGYYEQYF.

This clone was observed a few times. The chain combines TRBV28 with TRBJ1-2, with 8 bases identical to TRBD1. V shed 7 bases and J 4 bases; nucleotides not matched to a gene: 11. Germline values: CDR1 MDHEN, CDR2 SYDVKM. The CDR3 runs 15 residues. CDR3 protein: CASTLGQGKGYGYTF. The CDR3 nucleotides read TGTGCCAGCACCCTCGGACAGGGAAAGGGCTATGGCTACACCTTC.

This clone was seen only once. The chain couples TRBV11-2 to TRBJ1-2, with D possibly being TRBD1 (6 bases). CDR1 is SGHAT, CDR2 FQNNGV, per germline. The CDR3 runs to 13 residues. Trimming took off 5 bases at V and 5 bases at J, with 12 bases between the two ends. The CDR3 sequence: CASSLNTGYGYTF. CDR3 in DNA: TGTGCCAGCAGCCTAAATACAGGGTATGGCTACACCTTC.

The chain joins TRBV13 to TRBJ2-5; the match to TRBD2 covers 10 bases. With 4 bases clipped from V and 4 bases from J, the junction kept 12 bases outside the gene matches. Germline CDR1 PRHDT, CDR2 FYEKMQ (reference sequence). This CDR3 region has 17 residues. The CDR3 DNA reads as TGTGCCAGCAGCTCGCTAACCGGGACTAGCGATCGAGAGACCCAGTACTTC. It specifies CASSSLTGTSDRETQYF.

The chain employs TRBV7-8 and TRBJ1-3; D gene ambiguous. Germline V gene lookup returns CDR1 SGHVS and CDR2 FQNEAQ. Trimming shortened V by 1 base and J by 2 bases, and 6 bases separated the two germline ends. The CDR3 spans 14 residues. This CDR3 reads CASSLGGTGNTIYF. Here the CDR3 DNA reads TGTGCCAGCAGCTTAGGGGGTACTGGAAACACCATATATTTT. The full variable domain, rest sourced from reference TRBV7-8 and TRBJ1-3, is GAGVSQSPRYKVAKRGQDVALRCDPISGHVSLFWYQQALGQGPEFLTYFQNEAQLDKSGLPSDRFFAERPEGSVSTLKIQRTQQEDSAVYLCASSLGGTGNTIYFGEGSWLTVV.

About this clone itself: Germline and junction disagree at one end, which may indicate a read error. The chain has TRBV7-7 and TRBJ1-1; the D is unclear. Germline V gene sequence: CDR1 SSHAT, CDR2 FNYEAQ (reference sequence). This CDR3 region has 14 residues. In nucleotides, the CDR3 is TGTGCTAGCAGCCCCGAAGAGCTGAACACTGAAGCTTTCTTT. This sequence encodes CASSPEELNTEAFF.

The J gene is TRBJ2-4, the V gene TRBV5-6; D possibly corresponds to TRBD1 (6 bases). Looked up from germline, CDR1 is SGHDT and CDR2 is YYEEEE. The CDR3 runs 13 residues. V was cut by 4 bases and J by 9 bases, with 14 bases left in between. CDR3 protein: CASSSRGGGIQYF. The DNA of the CDR3 is TGTGCCAGCAGCAGCAGGGGTGGGGGCATTCAGTACTTC.

V is TRBV2 and J is TRBJ1-3, with a tentative D call TRBD1 (5 bases). In germline, CDR1 is SNHLY, CDR2 FYNNEI. This CDR3 contains 15 residues. Trimming stripped 3 bases from V and 2 bases from J, with 11 bases between. CDR3 DNA sequence: TGTGCCAGCAGTGAGAACAGGCAGGCTGGAAACACCATATATTTT. The encoded protein is CASSENRQAGNTIYF.

As concerns this clone: The junction departs from germline at one end; a sequencing error may be responsible. The rearrangement joins TRBV7-7 to TRBJ2-1; tentative D call: TRBD2 (6 bases). The CDR3 sequence is 13 residues long. Germline V gives CDR1 SSHAT, CDR2 FNYEAQ (reference sequence). Here the CDR3 reads CASSSGNQNEQFF. CDR3 in DNA: TGTGCTAGCAGTAGCGGAAACCAAAATGAGCAGTTCTTC.

This clone was counted only a few times. CDR3 bases: TGTGCCAGCAGCGTAGTGGGTTCCAAAAACATTCAGTACTTC. Translation: CASSVVGSKNIQYF. The chain joins TRBV9 to TRBJ2-4; D uncertain. Trimming removed 0 bases from V and 2 bases from J, with 6 bases in between. Germline loops: CDR1 SGDLS, CDR2 YYNGEE. The CDR3 has 14 amino acids.

The chain links TRBV7-2 to TRBJ1-1; D unresolved. This CDR3 has 11 residues. In germline, CDR1 is SGHTA, CDR2 FQGNSA. The germline V and J ends were trimmed by 5 bases and 4 bases, with 5 bases remaining between them. The CDR3 region has the DNA TGTGCCAGCAGCGCTATCACTGAAGCTTTCTTT. Translated, it gives CASSAITEAFF.

The CDR3 loop reads CASSLDGGGASLDTQYF. In nucleotides, the CDR3 is TGTGCCAGCAGCTTAGATGGCGGGGGGGCCTCTTTAGATACGCAGTATTTT. The chain couples TRBV7-6 to TRBJ2-3, with 9 positions matching TRBD2. The CDR3 is 17 amino acids. Germline V gene sequence: CDR1 SGHVS, CDR2 FNYEAQ. The V gene end was trimmed by 1 base and the J gene end by 5 bases; junction bases not matched to a gene: 10. The full variable domain, with the rest looked up from reference TRBV7-6 and TRBJ2-3, is GAGVSQSPRYKVTKRGQDVALRCDPISGHVSLYWYRQALGQGPEFLTYFNYEAQQDKSGLPNDRFSAERPEGSISTLTIQRTEQRDSAMYRCASSLDGGGASLDTQYFGPGTRLTVL.